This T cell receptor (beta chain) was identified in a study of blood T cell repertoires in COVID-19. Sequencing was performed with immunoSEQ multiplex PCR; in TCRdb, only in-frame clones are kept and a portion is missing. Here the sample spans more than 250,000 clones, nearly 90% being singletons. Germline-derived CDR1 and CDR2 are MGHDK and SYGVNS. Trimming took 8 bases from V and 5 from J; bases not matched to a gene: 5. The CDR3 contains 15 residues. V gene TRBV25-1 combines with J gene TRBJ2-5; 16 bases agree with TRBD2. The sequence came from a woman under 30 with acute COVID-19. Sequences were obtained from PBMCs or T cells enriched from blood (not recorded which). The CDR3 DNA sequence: TGTGCCAGCGGAGGGACTAGCGGGAGGGCCGAGACCCAGTACTTC. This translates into CASGGTSGRAETQYF.